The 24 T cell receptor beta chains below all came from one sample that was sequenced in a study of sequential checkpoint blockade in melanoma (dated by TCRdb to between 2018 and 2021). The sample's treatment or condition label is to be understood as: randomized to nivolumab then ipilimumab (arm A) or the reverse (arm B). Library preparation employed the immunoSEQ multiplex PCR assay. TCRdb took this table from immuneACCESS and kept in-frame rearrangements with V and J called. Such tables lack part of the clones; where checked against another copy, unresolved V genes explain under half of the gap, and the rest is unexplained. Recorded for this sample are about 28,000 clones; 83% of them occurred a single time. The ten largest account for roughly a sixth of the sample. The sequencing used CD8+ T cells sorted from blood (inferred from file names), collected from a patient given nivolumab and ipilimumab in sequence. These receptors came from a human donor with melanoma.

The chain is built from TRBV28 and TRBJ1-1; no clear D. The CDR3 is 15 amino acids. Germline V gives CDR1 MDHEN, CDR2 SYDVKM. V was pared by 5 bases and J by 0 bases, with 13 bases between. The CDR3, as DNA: TGTGCCAGCAGTCCCGACCGACATTTGAACACTGAAGCTTTCTTT. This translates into CASSPDRHLNTEAFF. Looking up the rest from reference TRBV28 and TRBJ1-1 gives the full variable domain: DVKVTQSSRYLVKRTGEKVFLECVQDMDHENMFWYRQDPGLGLRLIYFSYDVKMKEKGDIPEGYSVSREKKERFSLILESASTNQTSMYLCASSPDRHLNTEAFFGQGTRLTVV.

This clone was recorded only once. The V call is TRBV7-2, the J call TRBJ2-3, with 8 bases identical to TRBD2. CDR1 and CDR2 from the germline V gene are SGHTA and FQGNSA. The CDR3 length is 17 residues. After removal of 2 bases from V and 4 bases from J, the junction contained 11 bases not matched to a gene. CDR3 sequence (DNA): TGTGCCAGCAGCTTACAGGCCGGCGGGAGGAGGGCAGATACGCAGTATTTT. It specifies CASSLQAGGRRADTQYF.

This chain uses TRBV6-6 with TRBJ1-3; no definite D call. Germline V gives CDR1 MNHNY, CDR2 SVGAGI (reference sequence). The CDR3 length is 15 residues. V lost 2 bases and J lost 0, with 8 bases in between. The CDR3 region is CASSYGTYSGNTIYF. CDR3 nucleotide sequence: TGTGCCAGCAGTTACGGTACCTACTCTGGAAACACCATATATTTT.

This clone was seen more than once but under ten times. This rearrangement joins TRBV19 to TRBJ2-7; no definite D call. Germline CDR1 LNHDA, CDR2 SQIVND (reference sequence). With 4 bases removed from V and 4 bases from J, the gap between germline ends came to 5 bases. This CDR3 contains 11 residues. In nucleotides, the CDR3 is TGTGCCAGTAGTAACAGTTACGAGCAGTACTTC. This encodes CASSNSYEQYF.

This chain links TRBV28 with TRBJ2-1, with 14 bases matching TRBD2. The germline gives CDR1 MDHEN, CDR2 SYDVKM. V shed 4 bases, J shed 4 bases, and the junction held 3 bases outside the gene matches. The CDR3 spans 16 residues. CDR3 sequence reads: CASSSTSGREYNEQFF. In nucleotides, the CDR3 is TGTGCCAGCAGTTCGACTAGCGGGAGGGAGTACAATGAGCAGTTCTTC.

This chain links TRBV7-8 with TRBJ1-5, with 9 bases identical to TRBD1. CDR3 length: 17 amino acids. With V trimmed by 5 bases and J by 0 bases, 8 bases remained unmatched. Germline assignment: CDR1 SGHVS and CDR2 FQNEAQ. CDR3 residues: CASSRTGDTDSNQPQHF. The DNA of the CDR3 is TGTGCCAGCAGCCGGACAGGGGATACAGATAGCAATCAGCCCCAGCATTTT. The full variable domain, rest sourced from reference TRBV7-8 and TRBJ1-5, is GAGVSQSPRYKVAKRGQDVALRCDPISGHVSLFWYQQALGQGPEFLTYFQNEAQLDKSGLPSDRFFAERPEGSVSTLKIQRTQQEDSAVYLCASSRTGDTDSNQPQHFGDGTRLSIL.

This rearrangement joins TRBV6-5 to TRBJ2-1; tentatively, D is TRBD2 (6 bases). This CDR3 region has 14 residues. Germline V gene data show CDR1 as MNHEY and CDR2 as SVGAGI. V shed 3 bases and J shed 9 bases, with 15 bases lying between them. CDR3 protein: CASSYTGTSGEQFF. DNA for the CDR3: TGTGCCAGCAGTTATACCGGGACTTCGGGTGAGCAGTTCTTC.

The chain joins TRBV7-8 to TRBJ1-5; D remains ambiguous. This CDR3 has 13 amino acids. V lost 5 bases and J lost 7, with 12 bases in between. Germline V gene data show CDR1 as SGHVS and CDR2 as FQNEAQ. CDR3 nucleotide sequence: TGTGCCAGCAGCCTGGCGGGCTTACAGCCCCAGCATTTT. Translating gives CASSLAGLQPQHF.

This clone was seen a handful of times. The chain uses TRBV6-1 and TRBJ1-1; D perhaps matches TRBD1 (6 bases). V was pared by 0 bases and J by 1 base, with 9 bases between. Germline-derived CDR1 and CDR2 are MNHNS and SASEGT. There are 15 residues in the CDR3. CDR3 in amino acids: CASSEAGAANTEAFF. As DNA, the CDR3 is TGTGCCAGCAGTGAAGCGGGGGCAGCGAACACTGAAGCTTTCTTT.

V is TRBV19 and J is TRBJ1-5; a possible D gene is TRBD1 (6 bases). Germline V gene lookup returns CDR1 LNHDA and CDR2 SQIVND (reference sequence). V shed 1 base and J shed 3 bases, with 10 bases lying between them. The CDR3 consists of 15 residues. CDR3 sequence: CASSIGGGANQPQHF. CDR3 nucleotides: TGTGCCAGTAGTATAGGTGGGGGGGCCAATCAGCCCCAGCATTTT.

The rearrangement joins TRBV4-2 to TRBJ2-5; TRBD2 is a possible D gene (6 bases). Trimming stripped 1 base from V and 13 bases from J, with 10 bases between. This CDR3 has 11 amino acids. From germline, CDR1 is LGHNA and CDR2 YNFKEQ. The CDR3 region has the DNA TGTGCCAGCAGCCAAGGGAGGGACCCGTACTTC. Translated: CASSQGRDPYF.

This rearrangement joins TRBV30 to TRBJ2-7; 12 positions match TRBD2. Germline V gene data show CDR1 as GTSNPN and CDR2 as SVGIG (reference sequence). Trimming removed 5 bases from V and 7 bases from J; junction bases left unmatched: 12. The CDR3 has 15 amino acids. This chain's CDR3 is CAWVGLAGLGYEQYF. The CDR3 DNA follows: TGTGCCTGGGTCGGACTAGCGGGATTAGGGTATGAGCAGTACTTC.

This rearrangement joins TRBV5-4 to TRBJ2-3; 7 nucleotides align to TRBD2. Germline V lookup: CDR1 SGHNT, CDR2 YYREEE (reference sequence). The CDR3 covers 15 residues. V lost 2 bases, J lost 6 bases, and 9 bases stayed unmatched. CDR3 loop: CASSLIAGERDTQYF. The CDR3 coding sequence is TGTGCCAGCAGCTTAATCGCGGGGGAAAGGGATACGCAGTATTTT.

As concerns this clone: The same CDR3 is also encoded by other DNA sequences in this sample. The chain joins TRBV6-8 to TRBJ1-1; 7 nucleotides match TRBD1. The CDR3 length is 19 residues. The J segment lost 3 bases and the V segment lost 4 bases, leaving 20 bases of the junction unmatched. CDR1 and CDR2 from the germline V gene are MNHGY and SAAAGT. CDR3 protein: CASSSTSDRETKAYTEAFF. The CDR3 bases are TGTGCCAGCAGTTCCACCTCCGACAGGGAAACGAAGGCCTACACTGAAGCTTTCTTT.

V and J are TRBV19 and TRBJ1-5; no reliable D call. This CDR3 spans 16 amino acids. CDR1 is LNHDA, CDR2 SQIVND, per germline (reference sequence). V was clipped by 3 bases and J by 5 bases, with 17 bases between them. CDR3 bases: TGTGCCAGTAGTATGGGCTCCTCGCCTTTTTATCAGCCCCAGCATTTT. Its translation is CASSMGSSPFYQPQHF.

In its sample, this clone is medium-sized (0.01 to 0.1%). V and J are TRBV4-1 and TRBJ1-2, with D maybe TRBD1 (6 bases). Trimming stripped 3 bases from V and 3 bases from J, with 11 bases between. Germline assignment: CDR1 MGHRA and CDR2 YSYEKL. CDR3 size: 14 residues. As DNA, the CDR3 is TGCGCCAGCAGCCACCAGACAGGCGACTATGGCTACACCTTC. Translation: CASSHQTGDYGYTF.

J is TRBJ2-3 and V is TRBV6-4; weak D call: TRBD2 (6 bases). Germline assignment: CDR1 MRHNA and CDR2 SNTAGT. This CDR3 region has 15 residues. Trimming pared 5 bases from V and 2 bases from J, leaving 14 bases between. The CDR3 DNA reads TGTGCCAGCAGTCCCCAGGCGGGATCCACAGATACGCAGTATTTT. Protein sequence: CASSPQAGSTDTQYF.

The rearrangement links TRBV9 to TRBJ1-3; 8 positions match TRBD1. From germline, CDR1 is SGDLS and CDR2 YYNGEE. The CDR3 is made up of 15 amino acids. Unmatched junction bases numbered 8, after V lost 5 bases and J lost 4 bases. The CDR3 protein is CASSSGQGAGNTIYF. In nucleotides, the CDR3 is TGTGCCAGCAGTTCCGGACAGGGTGCAGGAAACACCATATATTTT.

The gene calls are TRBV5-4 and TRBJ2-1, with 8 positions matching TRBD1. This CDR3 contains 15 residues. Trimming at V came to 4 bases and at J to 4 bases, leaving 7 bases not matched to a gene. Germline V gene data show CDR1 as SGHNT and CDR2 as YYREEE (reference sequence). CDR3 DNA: TGTGCCAGCAGCGTCCCAGGGGGCGTTTACAATGAGCAGTTCTTC. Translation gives CASSVPGGVYNEQFF.

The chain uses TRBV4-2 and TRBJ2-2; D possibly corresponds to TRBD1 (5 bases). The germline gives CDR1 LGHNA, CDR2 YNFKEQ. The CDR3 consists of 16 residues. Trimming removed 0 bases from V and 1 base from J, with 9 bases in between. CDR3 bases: TGTGCCAGCAGCCAAGATTCGACAGAGAACACCGGGGAGCTGTTTTTT. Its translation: CASSQDSTENTGELFF.

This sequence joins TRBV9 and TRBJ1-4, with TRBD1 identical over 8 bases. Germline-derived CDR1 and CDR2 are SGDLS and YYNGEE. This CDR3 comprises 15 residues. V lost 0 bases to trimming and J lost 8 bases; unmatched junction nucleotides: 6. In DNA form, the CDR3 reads TGTGCCAGCAGCGTAGATGGGACAGGTGGGGAAAAACTGTTTTTT. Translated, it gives CASSVDGTGGEKLFF.

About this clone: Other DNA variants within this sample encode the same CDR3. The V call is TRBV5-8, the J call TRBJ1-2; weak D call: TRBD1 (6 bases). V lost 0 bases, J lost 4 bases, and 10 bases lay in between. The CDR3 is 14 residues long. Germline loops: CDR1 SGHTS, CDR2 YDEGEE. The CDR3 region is CASSLGGQSYGYTF. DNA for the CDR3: TGTGCCAGCAGCTTGGGAGGACAGTCCTATGGCTACACCTTC.

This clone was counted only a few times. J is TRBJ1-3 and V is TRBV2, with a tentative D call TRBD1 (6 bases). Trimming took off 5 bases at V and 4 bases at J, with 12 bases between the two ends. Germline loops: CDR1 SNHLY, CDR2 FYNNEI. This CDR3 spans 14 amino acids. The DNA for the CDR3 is TGTGCCAGCAGTACAGGGACGGTCGGAAACACCATATATTTT. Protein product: CASSTGTVGNTIYF.

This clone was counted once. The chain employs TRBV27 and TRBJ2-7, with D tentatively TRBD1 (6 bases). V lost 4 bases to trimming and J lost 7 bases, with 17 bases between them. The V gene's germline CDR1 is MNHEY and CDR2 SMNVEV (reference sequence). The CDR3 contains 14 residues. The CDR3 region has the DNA TGTGCCAGCAGTTCATTACAGGGTCCGTGGGAGCAGTACTTC. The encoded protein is CASSSLQGPWEQYF.